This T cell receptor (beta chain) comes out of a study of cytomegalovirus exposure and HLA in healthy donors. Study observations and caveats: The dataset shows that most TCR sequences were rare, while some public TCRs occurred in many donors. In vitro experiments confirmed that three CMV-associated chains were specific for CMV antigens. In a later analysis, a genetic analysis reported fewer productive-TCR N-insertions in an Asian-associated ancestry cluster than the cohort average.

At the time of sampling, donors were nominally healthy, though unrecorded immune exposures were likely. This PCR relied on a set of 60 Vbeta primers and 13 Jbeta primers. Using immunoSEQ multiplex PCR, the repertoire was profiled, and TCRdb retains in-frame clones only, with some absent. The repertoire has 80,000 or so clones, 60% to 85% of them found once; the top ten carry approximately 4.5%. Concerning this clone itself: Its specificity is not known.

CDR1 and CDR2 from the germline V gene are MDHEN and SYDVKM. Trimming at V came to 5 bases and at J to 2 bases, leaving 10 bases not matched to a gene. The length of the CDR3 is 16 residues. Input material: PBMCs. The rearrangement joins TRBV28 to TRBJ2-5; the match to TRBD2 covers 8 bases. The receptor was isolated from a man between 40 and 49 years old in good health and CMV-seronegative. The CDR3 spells CASSSQAGENQETQYF. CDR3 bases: TGTGCCAGCAGTAGTCAAGCGGGAGAAAATCAAGAGACCCAGTACTTC.